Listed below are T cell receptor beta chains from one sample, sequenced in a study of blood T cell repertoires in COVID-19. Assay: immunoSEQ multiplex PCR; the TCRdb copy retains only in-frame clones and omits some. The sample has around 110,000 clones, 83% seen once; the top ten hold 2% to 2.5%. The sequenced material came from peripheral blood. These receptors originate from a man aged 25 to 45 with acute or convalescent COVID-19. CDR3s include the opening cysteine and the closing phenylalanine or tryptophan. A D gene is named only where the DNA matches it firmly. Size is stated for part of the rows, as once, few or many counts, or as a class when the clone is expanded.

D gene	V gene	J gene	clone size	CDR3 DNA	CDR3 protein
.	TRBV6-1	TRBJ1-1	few	TGTGCCAGCAGTGAGTCTTTGAACACTGAAGCTTTCTTT	CASSESLNTEAFF
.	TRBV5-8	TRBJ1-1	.	TGTGCCAGCAGCTTGCGTCGGGGGAACACTGAAGCTTTCTTT	CASSLRRGNTEAFF
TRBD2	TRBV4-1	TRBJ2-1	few	TGCGCCAGCAGCCTCGGACTAGCGGGGGCTGAGCAGTTCTTC	CASSLGLAGAEQFF
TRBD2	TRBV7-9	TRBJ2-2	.	TGTGCCAGCAGCAGGGGGACGGGAGGGCCCGCCGGGGAGCTGTTTTTT	CASSRGTGGPAGELFF
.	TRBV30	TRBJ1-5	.	TGTGCCTGGAGTTTACAGGGCAATCAGCCCCAGCATTTT	CAWSLQGNQPQHF
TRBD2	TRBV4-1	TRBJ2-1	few	TGCGCCAGCAGCCAAGGAATCTTCGGGGGGGGCCTCGATGAGCAGTTCTTC	CASSQGIFGGGLDEQFF
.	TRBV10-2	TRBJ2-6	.	TGCGCCAGCAGTGAGTCAGGCGGATCTGGGGCCAACGTCCTGACTTTC	CASSESGGSGANVLTF
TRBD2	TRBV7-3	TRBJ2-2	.	TGTGCCAGCACCTGGGAGGGGAACACCGGGGAGCTGTTTTTT	CASTWEGNTGELFF
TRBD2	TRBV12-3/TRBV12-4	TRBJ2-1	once	TGTGCCAGCAGTTTTATGGGGGGGGGTGAGCAGTTCTTC	CASSFMGGGEQFF
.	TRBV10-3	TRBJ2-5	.	TGTGCCATCAGTGAGGACGGAAGGGAGGAGACCCAGTACTTC	CAISEDGREETQYF
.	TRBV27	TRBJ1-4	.	TGTGCCAGCAGTTTAAGATATCAAAGCCTTACTAATGAAAAACTGTTTTTT	CASSLRYQSLTNEKLFF
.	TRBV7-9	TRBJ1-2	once	TGTGCCAGCAGTAGCCGCGGCTATGGCTACACCTTC	CASSSRGYGYTF
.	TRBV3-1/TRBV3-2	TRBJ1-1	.	TGTGCCAGCAGCCCCGACCTACGGGACACTGAAGCTTTCTTT	CASSPDLRDTEAFF
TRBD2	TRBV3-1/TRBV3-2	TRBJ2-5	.	TGTGCCAGCAGCCAAGATGTGACTAGCGGGGGCCGACAAGAGACCCAGTACTTC	CASSQDVTSGGRQETQYF
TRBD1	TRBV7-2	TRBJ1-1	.	TGTGCCAGCAGCCACCCGGGACAGTACACTGAAGCTTTCTTT	CASSHPGQYTEAFF
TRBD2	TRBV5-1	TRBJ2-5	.	TGCGCCAGCAGCGGTCTAGCGGGAGAGGGGTCAGAGACCCAGTACTTC	CASSGLAGEGSETQYF
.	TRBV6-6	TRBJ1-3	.	TGTGCCAGCAGAACCGACAGTCTTACTGGAAACACCATATATTTT	CASRTDSLTGNTIYF
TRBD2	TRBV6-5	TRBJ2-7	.	TGTGCCAGCAGTTACTCCGGGACTAGCGGGGGTTACGAGCAGTACTTC	CASSYSGTSGGYEQYF
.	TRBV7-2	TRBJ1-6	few	TGTGCCAGCAGCACGGTGTCGAGTTCACCCCTCCACTTT	CASSTVSSSPLHF
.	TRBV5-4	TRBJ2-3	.	TGTGCCAGCAGCTATGCAGGGGCGCGAGATACGCAGTATTTT	CASSYAGARDTQYF
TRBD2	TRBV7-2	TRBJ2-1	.	TGTGCCAGCAGCACGGCAGCTAGCGGCATCTACAATGAGCAGTTCTTC	CASSTAASGIYNEQFF
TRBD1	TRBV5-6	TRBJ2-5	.	TGTGCCAGCAGCTTTAACCCGGGACAGGGGGCAGAGACCCAGTACTTC	CASSFNPGQGAETQYF
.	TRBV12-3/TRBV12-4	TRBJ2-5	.	TGTGCCAGCAGTGGGGGGGCCCGGGAGACCCAGTACTTC	CASSGGARETQYF
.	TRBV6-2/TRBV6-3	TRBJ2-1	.	TGTGCCAGCAGTTACGTTGCGGGGTACTCCTACAATGAGCAGTTCTTC	CASSYVAGYSYNEQFF
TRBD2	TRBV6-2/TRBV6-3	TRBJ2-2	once	TGTGCCAGCAGTGCTGCGGGGCGGGGGGGCCCTGGTAGCACCGGGGAGCTGTTTTTT	CASSAAGRGGPGSTGELFF
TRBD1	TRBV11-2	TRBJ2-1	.	TGTGCCAGCAGCTTAACAGGGGGCCATCGAATAACTTTCAATGAGCAGTTCTTC	CASSLTGGHRITFNEQFF
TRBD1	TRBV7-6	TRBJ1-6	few	TGTGCCAGCAGCTTAAGAGGAGGGGGGACAGGGGGCAATTCACCCCTCCACTTT	CASSLRGGGTGGNSPLHF
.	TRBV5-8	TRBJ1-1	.	TGTGCCAGCAGCCCCCCCAGGGAGGTAGCTTTCTTT	CASSPPREVAFF
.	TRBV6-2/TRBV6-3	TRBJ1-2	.	TGTGCCAGCAGTTATTTGGCAGGGGCCTATGGCTACACCTTC	CASSYLAGAYGYTF
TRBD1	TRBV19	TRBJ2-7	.	TGTGCCAGTAGTCCCCGGGACAGGGGCACCTTCGGGAACGAGCAGTACTTC	CASSPRDRGTFGNEQYF
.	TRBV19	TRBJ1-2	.	TGTGCCAGTAGTATTTCTCAGGGGCAGGTCTATGGCTACACCTTC	CASSISQGQVYGYTF
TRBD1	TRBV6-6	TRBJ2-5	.	TGTGCCAGCAGGGTCGACAGGGGAAAAGAGACCCAGTACTTC	CASRVDRGKETQYF
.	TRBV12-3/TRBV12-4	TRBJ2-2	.	TGTGCCAGCCAGGGGGGGAACACCGGGGAGCTGTTTTTT	CASQGGNTGELFF
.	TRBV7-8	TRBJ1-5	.	TGTGCCAGCAGTGAACTTAGCAATCAGCCCCAGCATTTT	CASSELSNQPQHF
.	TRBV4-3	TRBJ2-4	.	TGCGCCAGCAGCCATGGGGCGGTCGGAGTAGCCAAAAACATTCAGTACTTC	CASSHGAVGVAKNIQYF
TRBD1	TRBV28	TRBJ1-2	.	TGTGCCAGCACCGAAATGACAGGGAAGGGCTACACCTTC	CASTEMTGKGYTF
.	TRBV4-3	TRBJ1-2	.	TGCGCCAGCAGCCAAGTGGCGGGGGAGGGCTACACCTTC	CASSQVAGEGYTF
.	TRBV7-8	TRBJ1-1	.	TGTGCCAGCAGCCCAACGCCTCAGGAAGCTTTCTTT	CASSPTPQEAFF
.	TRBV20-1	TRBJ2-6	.	TGCAGTGCTAGTAGCGGAGGGCTAGTAACATCCACTGGGGCCAACGTCCTGACTTTC	CSASSGGLVTSTGANVLTF
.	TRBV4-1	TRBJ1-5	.	TGCGCCAGCAGCCAAGTCTGGGGGGAAGGCAATCAGCCCCAGCATTTT	CASSQVWGEGNQPQHF
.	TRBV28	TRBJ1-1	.	TGTGCCAGCAGTTTCACCAGATTGAACACTGAAGCTTTCTTT	CASSFTRLNTEAFF
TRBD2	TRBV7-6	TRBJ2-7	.	TGTGCCAGCAGCTCCGCGACTAGCGGGGAAGGCGAGCAGTACTTC	CASSSATSGEGEQYF
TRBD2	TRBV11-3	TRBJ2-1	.	TGTGCCAGCAGCTTAGAACTAGCGGGAGGGTTTTCCTACAATGAGCAGTTCTTC	CASSLELAGGFSYNEQFF
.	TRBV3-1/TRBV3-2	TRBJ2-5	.	TGTGCCAGCAGCCAAGGGGCCGGATGGCGCTACCAAGAGACCCAGTACTTC	CASSQGAGWRYQETQYF
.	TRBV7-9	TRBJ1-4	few	TGTGCCAGCAGCCCCTCGACAGGTGCAACTAATGAAAAACTGTTTTTT	CASSPSTGATNEKLFF
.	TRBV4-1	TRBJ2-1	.	TGCGCCAGCAGCCAAAACAGGGATTACAATGAGCAGTTCTTC	CASSQNRDYNEQFF
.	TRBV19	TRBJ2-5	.	TGTGCCAGTAGTATTCCAGGGGCCCAAGAGACCCAGTACTTC	CASSIPGAQETQYF
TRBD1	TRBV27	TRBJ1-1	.	TGTGCCAGCAGTAGACAGGGGAGGATGAACACTGAAGCTTTCTTT	CASSRQGRMNTEAFF
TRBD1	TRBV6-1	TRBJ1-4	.	TGTGCCAGCAGTGAAGGGGGACAGAATGAAAAACTGTTTTTT	CASSEGGQNEKLFF
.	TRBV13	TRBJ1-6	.	TGTGCCAGCAGCCGGGTTTCGGGAGGCGGGGAATATAATTCACCCCTCCACTTT	CASSRVSGGGEYNSPLHF
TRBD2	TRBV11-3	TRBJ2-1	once	TGTGCCAGCAGCTTAGGAGCGGGAGTAAGGAATGAGCAGTTCTTC	CASSLGAGVRNEQFF